The 2 T cell receptor beta chains listed next were all sequenced from one sample in a study of blood T cell repertoires in COVID-19. The table came from immunoSEQ multiplex PCR; TCRdb's copy has only in-frame clones and leaves some out. Here the sample spans more than 150,000 clones, 82% being singletons. The sample comprised PBMCs or T cells enriched from blood (not recorded which). The origin of the receptors is a middle-aged man who had recovered from COVID-19.

The chain employs TRBV29-1 and TRBJ2-5, with 9 bases identical to TRBD2. CDR1 is SQVTM and CDR2 is ANQGSEA in the germline V gene. The CDR3 runs to 13 residues. J lost 2 bases, V lost 5 bases, and 3 bases had no gene match. The CDR3 protein is CSVSSGVQETQYF. DNA for the CDR3: TGCAGCGTTTCTAGCGGGGTTCAAGAGACCCAGTACTTC.

V gene TRBV10-3 combines with J gene TRBJ2-1; 11 bases are shared with TRBD2. Germline V gives CDR1 ENHRY, CDR2 SYGVKD. J was trimmed by 4 bases and V by 6 bases; bases with no gene match: 8. The CDR3 has 16 amino acids. The CDR3 DNA follows: TGTGCCATCAGACCGACTAGCGGGATATCTTACAATGAGCAGTTCTTC. It specifies CAIRPTSGISYNEQFF.